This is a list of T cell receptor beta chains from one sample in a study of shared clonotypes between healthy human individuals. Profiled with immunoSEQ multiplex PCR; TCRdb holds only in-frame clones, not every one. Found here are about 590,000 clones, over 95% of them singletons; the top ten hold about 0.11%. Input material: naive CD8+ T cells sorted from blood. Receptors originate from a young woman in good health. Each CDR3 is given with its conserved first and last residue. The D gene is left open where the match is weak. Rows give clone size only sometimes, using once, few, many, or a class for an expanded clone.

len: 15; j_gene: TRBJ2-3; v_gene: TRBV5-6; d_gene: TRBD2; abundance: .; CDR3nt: TGTGCCAGAGCAATTTGGCGGGAGGGACCAGATACGCAGTATTTT; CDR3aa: CARAIWREGPDTQYF
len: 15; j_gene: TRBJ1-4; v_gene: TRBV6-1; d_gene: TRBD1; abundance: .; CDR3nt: TGTGCCAGCAGAGCGACAGGGGGCTATGATGAAAAACTGTTTTTT; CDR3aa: CASRATGGYDEKLFF
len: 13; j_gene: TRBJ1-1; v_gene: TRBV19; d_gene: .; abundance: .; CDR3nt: TGTGCCAGTAGTATGGGGGGCCTCACTGAAGCTTTCTTT; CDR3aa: CASSMGGLTEAFF
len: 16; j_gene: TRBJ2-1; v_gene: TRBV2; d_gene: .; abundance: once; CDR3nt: TGTGCCAGCAGTGCCCCCGCGGTAAGCTCCTACAATGAGCAGTTCTTC; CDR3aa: CASSAPAVSSYNEQFF
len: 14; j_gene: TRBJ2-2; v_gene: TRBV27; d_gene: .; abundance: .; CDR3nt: TGTGCCAGCAGTGGCAGGGGGGGCACCGGGGAGCTGTTTTTT; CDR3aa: CASSGRGGTGELFF
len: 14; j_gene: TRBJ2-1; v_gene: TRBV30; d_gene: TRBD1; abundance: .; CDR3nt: TGTGCCTGGAGTCAGGACAGGCTCGGCGATGAGCAGTTCTTC; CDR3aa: CAWSQDRLGDEQFF
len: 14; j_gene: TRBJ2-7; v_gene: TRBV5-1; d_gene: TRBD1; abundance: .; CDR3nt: TGCGCCAGCAGCTTCCGGGACAGACCCTACGAGCAGTACTTC; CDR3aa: CASSFRDRPYEQYF
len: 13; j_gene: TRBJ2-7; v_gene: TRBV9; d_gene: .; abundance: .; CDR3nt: TGTGCCAGCAGCGTCGACAGTAGAAACGAGCAGTACTTC; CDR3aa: CASSVDSRNEQYF
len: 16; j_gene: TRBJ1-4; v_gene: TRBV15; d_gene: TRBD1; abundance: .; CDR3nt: TGTGCCACCAGCTCCCGATGGGGGAGGGGGCATGAAAAACTGTTTTTT; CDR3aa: CATSSRWGRGHEKLFF
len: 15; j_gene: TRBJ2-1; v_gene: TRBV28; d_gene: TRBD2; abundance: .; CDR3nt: TGTGCCAGCAGTACTAGCGGGATCTCCTACAATGAGCAGTTCTTC; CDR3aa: CASSTSGISYNEQFF
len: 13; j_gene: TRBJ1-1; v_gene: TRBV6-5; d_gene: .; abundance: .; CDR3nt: TGTGCCAGCAGTTACGGGGGGAAGTCTGAAGCTTTCTTT; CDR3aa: CASSYGGKSEAFF
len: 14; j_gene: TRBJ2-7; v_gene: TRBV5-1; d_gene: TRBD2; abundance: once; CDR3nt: TGCGCCAGCAGCTTGGGCGGGACTAGCTCCTCGTCCCTCTTC; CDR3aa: CASSLGGTSSSSLF
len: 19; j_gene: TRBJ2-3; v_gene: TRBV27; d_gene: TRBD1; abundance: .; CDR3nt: TGTGCCAGCAGTTGTTGCAAGGGGGCAGCCTATACTAGCACAGATACGCAGTATTTT; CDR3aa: CASSCCKGAAYTSTDTQYF
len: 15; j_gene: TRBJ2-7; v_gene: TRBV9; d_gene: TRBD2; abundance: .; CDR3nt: TGTGCCAGCAGCGTAGAATCTAGCGGGCCCTACGAGCAGTACTTC; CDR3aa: CASSVESSGPYEQYF
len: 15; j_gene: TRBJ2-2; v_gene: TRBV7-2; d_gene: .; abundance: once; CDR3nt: TGTGCCAGCAGCACTACCGAAGGTCCGGGCGGGGAGCTGTTTTTT; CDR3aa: CASSTTEGPGGELFF
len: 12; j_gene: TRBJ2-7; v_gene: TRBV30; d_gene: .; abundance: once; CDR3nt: TGTGCCTGGAGCACCTCGGCCTACGAGCAGTACTTC; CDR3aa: CAWSTSAYEQYF
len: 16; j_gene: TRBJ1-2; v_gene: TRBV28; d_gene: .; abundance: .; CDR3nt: TGTGCCAGCAGTCGACAGGAACGCGGTTCAAACTATGGCTACACCTTC; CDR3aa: CASSRQERGSNYGYTF
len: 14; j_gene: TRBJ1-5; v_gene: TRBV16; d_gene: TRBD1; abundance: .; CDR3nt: TGTGCCAGCAGCCAATCTAACAGGGGTGAGCCCCAGCATTTT; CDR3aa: CASSQSNRGEPQHF
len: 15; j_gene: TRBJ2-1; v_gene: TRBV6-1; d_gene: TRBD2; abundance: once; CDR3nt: TGTGCCAGCCCAAGGACTAGCGGGGTGGTGGATGAGCAGTTCTTC; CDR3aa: CASPRTSGVVDEQFF
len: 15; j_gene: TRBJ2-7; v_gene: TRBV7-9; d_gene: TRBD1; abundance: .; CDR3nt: TGTGCCAGCAGCCACCGGGACAGGGGTTCCTACGAGCAGTACTTC; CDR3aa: CASSHRDRGSYEQYF
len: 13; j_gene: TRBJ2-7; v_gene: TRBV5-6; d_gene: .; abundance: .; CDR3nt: TGTGCCAGCAGCCGGGAGAGCTCCTACGAGCAGTACTTC; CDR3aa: CASSRESSYEQYF
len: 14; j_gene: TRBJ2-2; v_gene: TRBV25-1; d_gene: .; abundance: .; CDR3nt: TGTGCCAGCAGTGAATATACTTACACCGGGGAGCTGTTTTTT; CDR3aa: CASSEYTYTGELFF
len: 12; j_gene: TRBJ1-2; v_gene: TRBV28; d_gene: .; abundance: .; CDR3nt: TGTGCCAGTGATGACGGTTCCTATGGCTACACCTTC; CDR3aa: CASDDGSYGYTF
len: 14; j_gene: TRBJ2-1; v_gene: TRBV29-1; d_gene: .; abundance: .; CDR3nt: TGCAGCGCCGAAGTGGAAGGGGACTACAATGAGCAGTTCTTC; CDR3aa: CSAEVEGDYNEQFF
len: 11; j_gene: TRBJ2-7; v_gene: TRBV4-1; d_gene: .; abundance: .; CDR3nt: TGCGCCAGCAGCCAAATGGACATAAGATACTTC; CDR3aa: CASSQMDIRYF
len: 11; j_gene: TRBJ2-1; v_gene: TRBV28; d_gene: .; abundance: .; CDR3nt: TGTGCCAGCAGCAACTACAATGAGCAGTTCTTC; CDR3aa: CASSNYNEQFF
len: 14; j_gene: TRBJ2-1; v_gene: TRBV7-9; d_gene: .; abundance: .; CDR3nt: TGTGCCAGCAGCTTAGCGGGTCGAAGACGTGAGCAGTTCTTC; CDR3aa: CASSLAGRRREQFF
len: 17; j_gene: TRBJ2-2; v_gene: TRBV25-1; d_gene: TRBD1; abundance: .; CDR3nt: TGTGCCAGCAGGGATTGGGGTGACAGGGGGCTTATCGGGGAGCTGTTTTTT; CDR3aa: CASRDWGDRGLIGELFF
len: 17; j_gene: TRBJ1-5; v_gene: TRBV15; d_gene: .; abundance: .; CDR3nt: TGTGCCACCAGCAGAGATCCGGACAGTTATAGCAATCAGCCCCAGCATTTT; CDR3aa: CATSRDPDSYSNQPQHF
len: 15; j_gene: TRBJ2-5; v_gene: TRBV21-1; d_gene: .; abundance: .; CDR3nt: TGTGCCAGCAACTTAAGTCAAGGGCAGAAGGAGACCCAGTACTTC; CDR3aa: CASNLSQGQKETQYF
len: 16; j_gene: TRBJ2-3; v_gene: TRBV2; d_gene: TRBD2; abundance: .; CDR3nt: TGTGCCAGCAGTTACCTGGCTAGCGGGAGCACAGATACGCAGTATTTT; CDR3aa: CASSYLASGSTDTQYF
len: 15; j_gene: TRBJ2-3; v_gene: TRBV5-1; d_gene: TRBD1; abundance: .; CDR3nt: TGCGCCAGCCACGGCCGGACAGGGGGCGTAGATACGCAGTATTTT; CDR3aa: CASHGRTGGVDTQYF
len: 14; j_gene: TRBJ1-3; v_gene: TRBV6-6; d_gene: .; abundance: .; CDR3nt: TGTGCCAGCACCCTGACAAGCTCTGGAAACACCATATATTTT; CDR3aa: CASTLTSSGNTIYF
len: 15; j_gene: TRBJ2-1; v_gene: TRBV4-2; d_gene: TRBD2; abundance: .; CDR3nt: TGTGCCAGCGTTTCAACTAGCGGGAGTGGTGATGAGCAGTTCTTC; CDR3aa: CASVSTSGSGDEQFF
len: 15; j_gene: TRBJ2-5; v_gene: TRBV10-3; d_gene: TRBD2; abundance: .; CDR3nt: TGTGCCATCAGTGACCCAGGGACTAGCGCGGAGACCCAGTACTTC; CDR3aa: CAISDPGTSAETQYF
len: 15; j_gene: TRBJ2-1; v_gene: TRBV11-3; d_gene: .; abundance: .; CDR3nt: TGTGCCAGCAGCCCAGGGGGGGGTACCCTGAATGAGCAGTTCTTC; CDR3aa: CASSPGGGTLNEQFF
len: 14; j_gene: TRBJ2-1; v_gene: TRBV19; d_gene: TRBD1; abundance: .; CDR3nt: TGTGCCAGTAGTTCCGGGACAGAGGACAATGAGCAGTTCTTC; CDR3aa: CASSSGTEDNEQFF
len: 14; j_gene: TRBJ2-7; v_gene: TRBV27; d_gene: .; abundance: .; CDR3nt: TGTGCCAGCAGTTTATTGGGACCTACCTACGAGCAGTACTTC; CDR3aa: CASSLLGPTYEQYF
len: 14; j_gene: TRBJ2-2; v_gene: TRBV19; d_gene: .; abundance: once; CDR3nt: TGTGCCAGTAGTATACGGGGGTACACCGGGGAGCTGTTTTTT; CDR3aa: CASSIRGYTGELFF
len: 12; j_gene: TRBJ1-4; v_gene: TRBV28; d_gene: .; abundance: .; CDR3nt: TGTGCCAGCAGTTTGGAGAATGAAAAACTGTTTTTT; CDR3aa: CASSLENEKLFF
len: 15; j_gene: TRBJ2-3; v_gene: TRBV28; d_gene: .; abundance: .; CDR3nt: TGTGCCAGCAGTTTATCCTCAGGGAGGTTGGATACGCAGTATTTT; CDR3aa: CASSLSSGRLDTQYF
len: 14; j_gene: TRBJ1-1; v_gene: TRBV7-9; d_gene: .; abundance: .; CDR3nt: TGTGCCAGCAGCTTACTCGAGGTAGGCACTGAAGCTTTCTTT; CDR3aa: CASSLLEVGTEAFF
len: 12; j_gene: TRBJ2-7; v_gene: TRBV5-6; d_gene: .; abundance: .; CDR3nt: TGTGCCAGCAGCTTAGGGGGATACGAGCAGTACTTC; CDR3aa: CASSLGGYEQYF
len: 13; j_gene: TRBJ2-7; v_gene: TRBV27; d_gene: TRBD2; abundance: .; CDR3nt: TGTGCCAGCAGTCTGCGCGGGAGCTACGAGCAGTACTTC; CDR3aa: CASSLRGSYEQYF
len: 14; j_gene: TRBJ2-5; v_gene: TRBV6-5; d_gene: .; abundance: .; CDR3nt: TGTGCCAGCAGTAACCGACCTAGACGGGAGACCCAGTACTTC; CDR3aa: CASSNRPRRETQYF
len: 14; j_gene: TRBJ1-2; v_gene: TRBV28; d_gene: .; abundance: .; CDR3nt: TGTGCCAGCGGGCGGCGGGGCGCTAACTATGGCTACACCTTC; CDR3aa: CASGRRGANYGYTF
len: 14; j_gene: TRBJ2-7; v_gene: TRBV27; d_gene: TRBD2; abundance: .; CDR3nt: TGTGCCAGCAGTTTCGGGAGGAACCTCTACGAGCAGTACTTC; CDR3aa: CASSFGRNLYEQYF
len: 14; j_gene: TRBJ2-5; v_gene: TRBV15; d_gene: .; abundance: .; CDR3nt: TGTGCCACCAGCAGAGGGAGCGGGCAAGAGACCCAGTACTTC; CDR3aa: CATSRGSGQETQYF